These 10 T cell receptor beta chains were all obtained from the same sample, sequenced in a study of CXCR3-negative and CXCR3-positive naive CD8 T cells (dated by TCRdb to the late 2010s). The instrument given in TCRdb is NextSeq 550. The Human TCR Profiling Kit (MiLaboratory) was used to make UMI-labeled 5' RACE TRB cDNA libraries. After the reads were reprocessed by TCRdb, one entry was made per CDR3 protein sequence, with no DNA. The sample has over 55,000 distinct CDR3 sequences on record. Jointly, the top ten make up around 5% of the sample. These receptors have no identified antigens. Results the study describes overall, beyond this receptor: TRB CDR3s from CXCR3-positive naive cells showed higher hydrophobicity (lower Kidera factor 4), lower energy, and higher strength and volume indices than CXCR3-negative naive cells.

Sequenced: naive CXCR3+ CD8+ T cells from blood. The sample's cell subset or site label, decoded: CD45RO-CCR7+CD27+CD95- naive CD8+ T cells expressing CXCR3 (TNR3+). These receptors were obtained from a human donor in good health. Some clones in this sample may be carry-over from other donors' samples.

CDR3 amino acids: CASGTGSYNEQFF. This rearrangement joins TRBV2 to TRBJ2-1. CDR1 is SNHLY, CDR2 FYNNEI, per germline. There are 13 residues in the CDR3.

The CDR3: CASSSTGREDLYEQYF. The chain recombines TRBV28 with TRBJ2-7; TCRdb returns TRBD1, unconfirmable since there is no DNA. Germline V gene data show CDR1 as MDHEN and CDR2 as SYDVKM. The CDR3 is made up of 16 amino acids.

CDR3 residues: CAWSVQDRESSEQYF. The chain links TRBV30 to TRBJ2-7; with no DNA, the TCRdb D assignment of TRBD1 cannot be verified. Per the germline V gene, CDR1 is GTSNPN and CDR2 is SVGIG (reference sequence). This CDR3 has 15 residues.

The chain joins TRBV10-1 to TRBJ2-3; TCRdb proposes TRBD2, but this gene call is untestable without DNA. The CDR3 loop spans 19 amino acids. Germline CDR1 and CDR2: WNHNN and SYGVQD (reference sequence). Here the CDR3 reads CASSESTLAGTTSTDTQYF.

The CDR3 sequence is CASSLIGMNGYTF. The J gene is TRBJ1-2, the V gene TRBV28. Germline V gives CDR1 MDHEN, CDR2 SYDVKM. This CDR3 comprises 13 residues.

The genes are TRBV29-1 and TRBJ1-5; the D gene TCRdb calls, TRBD1, cannot be checked with no DNA. The CDR3 length is 14 residues. CDR1 and CDR2 from the germline V gene are SQVTM and ANQGSEA. This CDR3 is CSVVVAQGDQPQHF.

The chain employs TRBV6-5 and TRBJ2-3. The CDR3 sequence is 13 residues long. CDR1 and CDR2 from the germline V gene are MNHEY and SVGAGI. The CDR3 protein is CASSLGSTDTQYF.

V and J are TRBV19 and TRBJ1-1. Germline V lookup: CDR1 LNHDA, CDR2 SQIVND (reference sequence). The CDR3 length is 14 residues. CDR3 region: CASTSSLRGTEAFF. Using reference TRBV19 and TRBJ1-1 for the parts outside the CDR3, the full variable domain is DGGITQSPKYLFRKEGQNVTLSCEQNLNHDAMYWYRQDPGQGLRLIYYSQIVNDFQKGDIAEGYSVSREKKESFPLTVTSAQKNPTAFYLCASTSSLRGTEAFFGQGTRLTVV.

The rearrangement links TRBV7-9 to TRBJ2-7. The CDR3 loop spans 14 amino acids. Germline lookup yields CDR1 SEHNR and CDR2 FQNEAQ (reference sequence). The CDR3 protein is CASSLDRVLEEQYF.

V usage is TRBV6-5 and J usage is TRBJ2-7; TCRdb reports TRBD2, a call that lacks DNA to check it against. This CDR3 is built from 16 residues. The germline gives CDR1 MNHEY, CDR2 SVGAGI. CDR3 sequence reads: CASSYSQREGFYEQYF.